This T cell receptor beta chain was profiled in a study of Graves' ophthalmopathy and Graves' hyperthyroidism (dated by TCRdb to the late 2010s). Looking at the study overall: Hyperthyroidism was defined as stable when no progression to ophthalmopathy occurred within 18 months of follow-up. The study used TCR beta repertoire signatures to distinguish Graves' ophthalmopathy from Graves' hyperthyroidism and to predict progression to ophthalmopathy. In total, around 130 blood samples were TCR-sequenced: fewer than 50 ophthalmopathy, under 80 hyperthyroidism and some 17 hyperthyroidism-to-ophthalmopathy patients. To explore V-J signatures that distinguish ophthalmopathy from hyperthyroidism, a discovery set of 90 to 100 patients was enrolled, made up of 40 to 45 with ophthalmopathy and some 60 with stable hyperthyroidism. An independent validation cohort comprised some 19 hyperthyroidism patients and some 16 patients who later progressed from hyperthyroidism to ophthalmopathy. In over 5 hyperthyroidism patients, the T-cell repertoires found in thyroid tissue were compared with those found in blood. Once sampling was done, hyperthyroidism patients were given methimazole at a starting dose of 30 mg daily, while ophthalmopathy patients were given high-dose intravenous methylprednisolone.

This clonotype showed up just a few times. Its antigen has not been determined. A read error may produce the germline difference seen at one junction end. For repertoire sequencing, the TCR beta CDR3 regions were amplified from RNA transcripts. The first round of RT-PCR was done with HTBI primers and the Qiagen OneStep RT-PCR kit, and was followed by a second round of multiplex PCR, then size selection and purification. Libraries were sequenced paired-end with 100 bp reads on an Illumina HiSeq2000. In the authors' own workflow: SOAPnuke was used to process the reads, throwing out any read that had adapters, had uncalled bases, had a mean Phred below 15, or lacked an exact constant-primer or identifier match. COPE v1.2.5 was used to merge the high-quality paired reads. Each unique nucleotide sequence was treated as a clonotype, and MiTCR v1.1 was used to align the clonotypes to the IMGT TRB V, D and J references. Analysis was restricted to V-J combinations with a frequency above 0.0001, which covered about 99% of repertoires. A TCR clonal expansion and chaos score per V-J combination was defined as the ratio of F50 clonal expansion to chaos observed in the TCRdist matrix. Welch's t-statistics and random forest were used to reduce features to 13 V-J combinations, which were fed into a naive Bayes classifier. The similarity between thyroid and blood repertoires was quantified using the Morisita-Horn index. TCRdb cleaned the public reads at Q25 with fastp, built clones with MiXCR and kept in-frame beta chains. Every distinct CDR3 protein forms one entry, paired with its most common genes and DNA. The V and J calls, along with clone size, are taken from TCRdb and not from the paper's own processing. The sample has a few hundred thousand distinct CDR3 sequences on record, approximately 37% of them singletons. The top ten hold about 4.6% of the sample.

Hyperthyroidism patients were newly diagnosed, were aged 18 to 65 years, and had a disease duration under 2 months. Patients with other autoimmune diseases, uncontrolled infections, pregnancy or lactation were excluded from the study. Clinical symptoms, serum thyroxine, TRAb, thyroid ultrasound and orbital computed tomography were used for diagnosis. Trizol reagent was used to extract the total RNA, and its quality was then checked on an Agilent 2100 Bioanalyzer. Beyond this particular receptor, the publication reports: No statistical method was used to set the sample size in advance, and the investigators knew which group each participant was assigned to. In cross-validation, the 13-signature model distinguished ophthalmopathy from stable hyperthyroidism with just over 85% sensitivity and about 81% specificity, while in the test set the corresponding values were around 79% and 71%. Most of the expanded thyroid clonotypes with a frequency above 0.001 were also detected in blood, and it was suggested that the thyroid immune response may be reflected by blood repertoires. In validation, the model predicted ophthalmopathy progression with about 70% sensitivity and roughly 78% specificity; fewer than 15 predicted patients were CT-confirmed with GO in a median of approximately six months.

There are 17 amino acids in the CDR3, from cysteine to phenylalanine inclusive. Only the CDR3 DNA is retained, 51 bases long and in frame from the first base. CDR1 and CDR2, looked up from the germline V gene, are MRHNA and SNTAGT. Material for sequencing was peripheral blood or thyroid tissue (not recorded which). The clonotype comes from an adult man with Graves' hyperthyroidism. Recombination joined TRBV6-4 with TRBJ2-5, and 7 bases in between align with TRBD1. The CDR3 in this case is CASSYSAYRGMEETQYF. In nucleotide form, the sequence is TGTGCCAGCAGTTACTCGGCCTACAGGGGCATGGAAGAGACCCAGTACTTC.